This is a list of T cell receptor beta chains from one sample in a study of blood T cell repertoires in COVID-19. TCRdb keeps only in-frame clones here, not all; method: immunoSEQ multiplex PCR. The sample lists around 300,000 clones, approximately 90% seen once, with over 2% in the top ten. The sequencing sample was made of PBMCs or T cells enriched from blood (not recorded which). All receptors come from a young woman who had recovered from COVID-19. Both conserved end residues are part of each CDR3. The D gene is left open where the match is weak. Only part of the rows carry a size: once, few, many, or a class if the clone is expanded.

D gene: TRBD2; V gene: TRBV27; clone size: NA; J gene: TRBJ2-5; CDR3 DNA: TGTGCCAGCCGAAGGGCTAGCGGGGGGGTGGAGACCCAGTACTTC; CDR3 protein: CASRRASGGVETQYF
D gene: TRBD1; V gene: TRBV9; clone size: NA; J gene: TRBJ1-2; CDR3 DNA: TGTGCCAGCAGCGTTGGACAGGGCGCCTATGGCTACACCTTC; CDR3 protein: CASSVGQGAYGYTF
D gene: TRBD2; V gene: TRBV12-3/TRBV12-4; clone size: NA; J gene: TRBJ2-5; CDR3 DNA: TGTGCCAGCAGTTGGGAGGGGGAGACCCAGTACTTC; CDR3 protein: CASSWEGETQYF
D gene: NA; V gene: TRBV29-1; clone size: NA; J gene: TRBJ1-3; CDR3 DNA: TGCAGCGTCCAGGGTTACGGAAACACCATATATTTT; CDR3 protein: CSVQGYGNTIYF
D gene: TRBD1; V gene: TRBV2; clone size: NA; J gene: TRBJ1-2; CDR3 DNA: TGTGCCAGCACCCCCACGGACAGGCATGGCTACACCTTC; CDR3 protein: CASTPTDRHGYTF
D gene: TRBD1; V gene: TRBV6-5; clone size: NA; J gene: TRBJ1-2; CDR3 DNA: TGTGCCAGCAGGACCGGGACAGGGTATGGCTACACCTTC; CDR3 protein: CASRTGTGYGYTF
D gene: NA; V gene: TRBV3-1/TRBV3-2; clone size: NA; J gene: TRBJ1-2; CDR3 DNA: TGTGCCAGCAGCCAACTCGGGGGGGCGGTTAACTATGGCTACACCTTC; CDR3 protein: CASSQLGGAVNYGYTF
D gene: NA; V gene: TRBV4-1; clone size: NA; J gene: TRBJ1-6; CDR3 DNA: TGCGCCAGCAGCCAAGATCCCGGTTTAGGGGGTAATTCACCCCTCCACTTT; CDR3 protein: CASSQDPGLGGNSPLHF
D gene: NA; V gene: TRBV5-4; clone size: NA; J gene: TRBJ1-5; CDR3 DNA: TGTGCCAGCAGCTTTGACGGGGGGTACCAGCCCCAGCATTTT; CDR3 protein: CASSFDGGYQPQHF
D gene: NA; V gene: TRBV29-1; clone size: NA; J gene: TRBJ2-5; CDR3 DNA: TGCAGCGTTCGGGAGTCAGAGACCCAGTACTTC; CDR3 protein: CSVRESETQYF
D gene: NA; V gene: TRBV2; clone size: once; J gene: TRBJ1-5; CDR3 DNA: TGTGCCACTCGGCCGGAACAGGGTCCTAATCAGCCCCAGCATTTT; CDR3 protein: CATRPEQGPNQPQHF
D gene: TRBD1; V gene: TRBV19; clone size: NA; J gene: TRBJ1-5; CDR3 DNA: TGTGCCAGTAGCGATACAACAGGGGGAATGCAGCCCCAGCATTTT; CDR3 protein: CASSDTTGGMQPQHF
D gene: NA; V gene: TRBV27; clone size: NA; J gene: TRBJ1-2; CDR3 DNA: TGTGCCAGCAGTTTTCGGGGAGGCGGCTACACCTTC; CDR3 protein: CASSFRGGGYTF
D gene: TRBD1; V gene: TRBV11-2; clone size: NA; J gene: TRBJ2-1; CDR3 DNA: TGTGCCAGCAGCCACGCCGGGACAGGGTTTCACAATGAGCAGTTCTTC; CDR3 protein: CASSHAGTGFHNEQFF
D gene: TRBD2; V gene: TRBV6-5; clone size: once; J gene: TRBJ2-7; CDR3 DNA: TGTGCCAGCAGGAAGCGGGGGGAAGAATTCTACGAGCAGTACTTC; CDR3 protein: CASRKRGEEFYEQYF
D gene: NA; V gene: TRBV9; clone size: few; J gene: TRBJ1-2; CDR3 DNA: TGTGCCAGCAGCGTAGAGCCCGCTGGAGGGACTAGGGATGGCTACACCTTC; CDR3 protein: CASSVEPAGGTRDGYTF
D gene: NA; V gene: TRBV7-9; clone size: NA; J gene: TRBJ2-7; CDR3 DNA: TGTGCCAGCAGCTTAGTTACGTCAGGCTCCTACGAGCAGTACTTC; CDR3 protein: CASSLVTSGSYEQYF
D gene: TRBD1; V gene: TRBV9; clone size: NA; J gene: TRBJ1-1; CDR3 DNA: TGTGCCAGCAGCGTAGCCGACAGGGGATTGAACACTGAAGCTTTCTTT; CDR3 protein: CASSVADRGLNTEAFF
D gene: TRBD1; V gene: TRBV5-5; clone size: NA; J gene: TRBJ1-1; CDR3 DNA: TGTGCCAGCAGCCAGCTGTTGACAGGGTTCACTGAAGCTTTCTTT; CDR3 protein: CASSQLLTGFTEAFF
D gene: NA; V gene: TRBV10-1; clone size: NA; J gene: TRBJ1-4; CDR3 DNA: TGCGCCAGCAGTGCCAGGGTAGACGAAAAACTGTTTTTT; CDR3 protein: CASSARVDEKLFF
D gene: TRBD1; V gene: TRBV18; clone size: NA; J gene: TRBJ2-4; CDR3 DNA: TGTGCCAGCTCACCGCCGGGACAGGGAAACATTCAGTACTTC; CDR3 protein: CASSPPGQGNIQYF
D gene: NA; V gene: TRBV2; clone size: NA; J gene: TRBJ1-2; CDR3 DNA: TGTGCCAGCAGCGGACAGATAAACTATGGCTACACCTTC; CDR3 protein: CASSGQINYGYTF
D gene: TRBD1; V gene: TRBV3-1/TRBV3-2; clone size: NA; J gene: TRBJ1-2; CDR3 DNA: TGTGCCAGCAGCCAAACCCTGCGACAGGGGATTTTGAGCTATGGCTACACCTTC; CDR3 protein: CASSQTLRQGILSYGYTF
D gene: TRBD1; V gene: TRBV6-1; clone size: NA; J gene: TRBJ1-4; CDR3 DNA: TGTGCCAGCAGTGAAATCGCCGGGACAGGGCCTGAAAAACTGTTTTTT; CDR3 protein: CASSEIAGTGPEKLFF
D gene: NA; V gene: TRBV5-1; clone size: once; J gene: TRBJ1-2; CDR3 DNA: TGCGCCAGCAGCTTGGCTCGGGACAACTACTATGGCTACACCTTC; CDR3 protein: CASSLARDNYYGYTF
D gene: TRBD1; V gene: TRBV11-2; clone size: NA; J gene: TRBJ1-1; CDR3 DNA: TGTGCCAGCAGCTCCCTAGACAGGGGGAACACTGAAGCTTTCTTT; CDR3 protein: CASSSLDRGNTEAFF
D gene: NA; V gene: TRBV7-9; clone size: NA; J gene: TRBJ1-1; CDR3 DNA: TGTGCCAGCAGCTTTGGAGACTATGAAGCTTTCTTT; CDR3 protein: CASSFGDYEAFF
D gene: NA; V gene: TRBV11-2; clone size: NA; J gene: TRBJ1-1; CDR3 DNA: TGTGCCAGCAGCCCCGTAGGACAGTGGAGCACTGAAGCTTTCTTT; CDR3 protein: CASSPVGQWSTEAFF
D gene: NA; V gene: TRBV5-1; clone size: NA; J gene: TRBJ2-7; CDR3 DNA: TGCGCCAGCAGCTTGGTGGGGGGGGCGCAAGCCGAGCAGTACTTC; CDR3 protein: CASSLVGGAQAEQYF
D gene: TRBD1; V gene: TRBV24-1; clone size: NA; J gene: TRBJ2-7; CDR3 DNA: TGTGCCACCAGTGACCACCGGGACAGGGGGCGTGGGGAGCAGTACTTC; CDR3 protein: CATSDHRDRGRGEQYF
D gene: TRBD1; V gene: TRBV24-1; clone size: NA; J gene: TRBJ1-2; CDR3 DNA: TGTGCCACCAGTGATACTTCCAGGGGGCTCAACTATGGCTACACCTTC; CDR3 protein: CATSDTSRGLNYGYTF
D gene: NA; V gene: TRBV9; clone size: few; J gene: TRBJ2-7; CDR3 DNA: TGTGCCAGCAGCGTGGGACTCGTAGATGAGCAGTACTTC; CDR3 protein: CASSVGLVDEQYF
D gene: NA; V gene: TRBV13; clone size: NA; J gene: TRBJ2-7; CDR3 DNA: TGTGCCAGCAACCTTAGGGACACCACCTACGAGCAGTACTTC; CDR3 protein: CASNLRDTTYEQYF
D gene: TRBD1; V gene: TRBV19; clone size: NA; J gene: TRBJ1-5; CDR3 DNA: TGTGCCAGTAGTGTCCGCGGGACAGGGGAAAGTCAGCCCCAGCATTTT; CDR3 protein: CASSVRGTGESQPQHF
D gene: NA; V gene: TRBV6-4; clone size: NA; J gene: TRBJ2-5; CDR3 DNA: TGTGCCAGCAGTCCTGACAGAGCATCCCAAGAGACCCAGTACTTC; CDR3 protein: CASSPDRASQETQYF
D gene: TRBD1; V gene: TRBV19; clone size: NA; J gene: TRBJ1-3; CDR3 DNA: TGTGCCAGCCGGGACAGGGGTTCTGGAAACACCATATATTTT; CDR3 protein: CASRDRGSGNTIYF
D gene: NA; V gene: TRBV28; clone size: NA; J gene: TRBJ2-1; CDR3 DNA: TGTGCCAGCAGTTTACCCCAGGGGGGCTGTTTCTTC; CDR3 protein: CASSLPQGGCFF
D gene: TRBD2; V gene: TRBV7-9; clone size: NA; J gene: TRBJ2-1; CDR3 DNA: TGTGCCAGCAGCCATTCCGCGAGACTAGCGGGGGATGGTTACAATGAGCAGTTCTTC; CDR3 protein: CASSHSARLAGDGYNEQFF
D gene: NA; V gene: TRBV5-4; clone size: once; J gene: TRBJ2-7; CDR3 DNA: TGTGCCAGCAGCTTGGATCCGGGGAATTGGGAGCAGTACTTC; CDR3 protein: CASSLDPGNWEQYF
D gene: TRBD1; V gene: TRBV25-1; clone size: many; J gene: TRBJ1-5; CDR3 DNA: TGTGCCAGCAGTGAAAGGGGGCGGGAGCCCCAGCATTTT; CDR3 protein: CASSERGREPQHF
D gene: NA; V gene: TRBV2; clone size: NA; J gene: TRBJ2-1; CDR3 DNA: TGTGCCAGCAACAGTCAGCCTTACAATGAGCAGTTCTTC; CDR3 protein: CASNSQPYNEQFF